This entry concerns a single T cell receptor beta chain. These data come from a study of beta chain features in type 1 diabetes. CDR3 length: 17 amino acids. With V trimmed by 5 bases and J by 3 bases, 7 bases remained unmatched. The germline gives CDR1 LNHDA, CDR2 SQIVND (reference sequence). Every isolated RNA sample was fully reverse transcribed, so sequencing captured expressed TCRB transcripts. Assay: immunoSEQ multiplex PCR; the TCRdb copy retains only in-frame clones and omits some. The sample yields 130,000 to 150,000 clones, about 44% seen once. The material sequenced was Tregs from blood. The chain has TRBV19 and TRBJ2-6, with 10 bases identical to TRBD1. The TCR sequence derives from a young man in good health. CDR3 loop: CASSQDRGDGGANVLTF. CDR3 in DNA: TGTGCCAGTAGTCAGGACAGGGGGGATGGTGGGGCCAACGTCCTGACTTTC. The full variable domain, completed using reference TRBV19 and TRBJ2-6, is DGGITQSPKYLFRKEGQNVTLSCEQNLNHDAMYWYRQDPGQGLRLIYYSQIVNDFQKGDIAEGYSVSREKKESFPLTVTSAQKNPTAFYLCASSQDRGDGGANVLTFGAGSRLTVL.